Following are 29 T cell receptor beta chains from one sample sequenced in a study of PD-L1 blockade in urothelial cancer. Sequencing was performed with immunoSEQ multiplex PCR; in TCRdb, only in-frame clones are kept and a portion is missing. This sample yields about 38,000 clones, of which around 88% are seen a single time; over 1.5% belongs to the top ten. Sample: PBMCs, taken around atezolizumab (anti-PD-L1) treatment. The origin of the receptors is a man between 60 and 75 years old with urothelial cancer.

The V gene is TRBV27, the J gene TRBJ1-1; the D is unclear. V was clipped by 1 base and J by 5 bases, with 11 bases between them. CDR3 length equals 14 residues. Germline loops: CDR1 MNHEY, CDR2 SMNVEV (reference sequence). CDR3 region: CASSLFGDGTEAFF. For the CDR3, the DNA is TGTGCCAGCAGTTTATTTGGAGATGGGACTGAAGCTTTCTTT.

The V and J genes are TRBV28 and TRBJ1-2; D not certain. V shed 4 bases and J shed 4 bases, with 16 bases lying between them. From germline, CDR1 is MDHEN and CDR2 SYDVKM. There are 15 residues in the CDR3. CDR3 bases: TGTGCCAGCAGTTCCACCGGGTTGCTCCGCTATGGCTACACCTTC. This codes for CASSSTGLLRYGYTF.

The chain couples TRBV5-1 to TRBJ2-3, with D possibly TRBD2 on 6 matching bases. V was shortened by 2 bases and J by 3 bases, with 16 bases between the two germline ends. CDR1 and CDR2 (germline): SGHRS, YFSETQ. CDR3 size: 16 residues. CDR3 sequence (DNA): TGCGCCAGCAGCTTAGCCGGGGGATCCGGGACAGATACGCAGTATTTT. This sequence encodes CASSLAGGSGTDTQYF. The full variable domain, completed using reference TRBV5-1 and TRBJ2-3, is KAGVTQTPRYLIKTRGQQVTLSCSPISGHRSVSWYQQTPGQGLQFLFEYFSETQRNKGNFPGRFSGRQFSNSRSEMNVSTLELGDSALYLCASSLAGGSGTDTQYFGPGTRLTVL.

The rearrangement joins TRBV11-3 to TRBJ2-7; D may be TRBD2 (6 bases). The V gene lost 5 bases and the J gene lost 0 bases, with 8 bases spanning the gap. This CDR3 has 13 amino acids. Germline lookup yields CDR1 SGHNT and CDR2 YENEEA. This CDR3 reads CASSVGGSYEQYF. In DNA form, the CDR3 reads TGTGCCAGCAGCGTGGGGGGCTCCTACGAGCAGTACTTC. Using reference TRBV11-3 and TRBJ2-7 for the parts outside the CDR3, the full variable domain is EAGVVQSPRYKIIEKKQPVAFWCNPISGHNTLYWYLQNLGQGPELLIRYENEEAVDDSQLPKDRFSAERLKGVDSTLKIQPAELGDSAVYLCASSVGGSYEQYFGPGTRLTVT.

The rearrangement links TRBV5-1 to TRBJ2-1; 8 bases match TRBD1. CDR1 and CDR2 from the germline V gene are SGHRS and YFSETQ. The CDR3 spans 13 residues. Unmatched junction bases numbered 4, after V lost 3 bases and J lost 8 bases. The CDR3 loop is CASSSDRADEQFF. DNA for the CDR3: TGCGCCAGCAGCTCGGACAGGGCCGATGAGCAGTTCTTC.

V and J are TRBV12-5 and TRBJ2-2, with no clear D. V lost 2 bases, J lost 3 bases, and 10 bases lay in between. CDR1 and CDR2 (germline): LGHNT, FRNRAP. CDR3 length equals 15 residues. CDR3 loop: CASGLRLEYTGELFF. DNA for the CDR3: TGTGCTAGTGGTTTGAGGCTAGAGTACACCGGGGAGCTGTTTTTT.

This chain joins TRBV29-1 and TRBJ2-2, with TRBD2 as a possible D gene (5 bases). The V end lost 3 bases, the J end lost 5 bases, and 10 bases lay between the germline ends. The length of the CDR3 is 13 residues. Germline assignment: CDR1 SQVTM and CDR2 ANQGSEA. The CDR3 protein is CSVDAGMTGELFF. CDR3 nucleotide sequence: TGCAGCGTTGATGCGGGTATGACCGGGGAGCTGTTTTTT.

This chain connects TRBV6-1 to TRBJ1-5, with TRBD1 matching 10 bases. Germline loops: CDR1 MNHNS, CDR2 SASEGT. V lost 6 bases and J lost 5; bases outside the gene matches: 7. The CDR3 is made up of 15 amino acids. Here the CDR3 DNA reads TGTGCCAGCAGCCTGACAGGGGGCGAGGATCAGCCCCAGCATTTT. This translates into CASSLTGGEDQPQHF.

The chain couples TRBV11-2 to TRBJ2-1, with TRBD2 matching over 9 bases. The CDR3 runs 16 residues. Germline V lookup: CDR1 SGHAT, CDR2 FQNNGV. V gave up 2 bases and J gave up 6 bases; unmatched junction bases: 8. This chain's CDR3 is CASSLSAGGHFNEQFF. The CDR3 DNA is TGTGCCAGCAGCTTATCAGCGGGAGGTCACTTCAATGAGCAGTTCTTC.

This clone was observed a few times. The chain joins TRBV6-6 to TRBJ1-1, with D possibly TRBD1 on 6 matching bases. V lost 5 bases, J lost 6 bases, and 7 bases lay in between. Germline V gene lookup returns CDR1 MNHNY and CDR2 SVGAGI (reference sequence). The CDR3 has 11 residues. CDR3 amino acids: CASSQGPEAFF. The CDR3 DNA reads TGTGCCAGCAGTCAGGGGCCTGAAGCTTTCTTT.

This chain connects TRBV5-1 to TRBJ2-2; D remains unclear. This CDR3 has 13 residues. The V end was cut by 4 bases, the J end by 4 bases, with 8 bases between. The V gene's germline CDR1 is SGHRS and CDR2 YFSETQ. The CDR3 reads CASSRLSTGELFF. The CDR3 region has the DNA TGCGCCAGCAGCCGACTGAGCACCGGGGAGCTGTTTTTT.

This clone was observed once. This sequence joins TRBV28 and TRBJ2-5, with D maybe TRBD2 (5 bases). V lost 3 bases and J lost 7, with 12 bases in between. This CDR3 is 13 amino acids long. Germline loops: CDR1 MDHEN, CDR2 SYDVKM. Here the CDR3 reads CASSFGLAATQYF. The CDR3 DNA sequence: TGTGCCAGCAGTTTCGGGCTAGCTGCGACCCAGTACTTC.

CDR3 DNA: TGTGCCAGCAGCCTCGGGACAGGGGGCCCCGAGCAGTACTTC. The encoded protein is CASSLGTGGPEQYF. The V gene is TRBV2, the J gene TRBJ2-7, with TRBD1 matching over 12 bases. V shed 6 bases and J 6 bases; nucleotides not matched to a gene: 6. Germline CDR1 reads SNHLY; CDR2 reads FYNNEI. This CDR3 has 14 amino acids.

As for this clone: Other DNA sequences in this specimen translate into the identical CDR3. V and J are TRBV4-2 and TRBJ2-7; D remains ambiguous. Trimming removed 1 base at V and 2 bases at J, with 9 bases between. The germline CDR1 and CDR2 sequences are LGHNA and YNFKEQ. The length of the CDR3 is 14 residues. For the CDR3, the DNA is TGTGCCAGCAGCCAAGGCGTGGGCCCCTACGAGCAGTACTTC. Translating it yields CASSQGVGPYEQYF.

The chain couples TRBV2 to TRBJ2-4; maybe TRBD1 (5 bases). V was trimmed by 5 bases and J by 0 bases, leaving 11 bases between them. The CDR3 has 15 residues. Germline V lookup: CDR1 SNHLY, CDR2 FYNNEI. This CDR3 is CASSNRRVAKNIQYF. CDR3 in DNA: TGTGCCAGCAGTAACAGGAGAGTAGCCAAAAACATTCAGTACTTC.

The chain is built from TRBV5-1 and TRBJ2-2; tentatively, D is TRBD1 (5 bases). Per germline, CDR1 SGHRS and CDR2 YFSETQ. The CDR3 runs 15 residues. V lost 3 bases, J lost 2 bases, and 11 bases lay in between. The CDR3 region is CASSWRQGNTGELFF. CDR3 sequence (DNA): TGCGCCAGCAGCTGGCGGCAGGGAAACACCGGGGAGCTGTTTTTT.

The J gene is TRBJ2-7, the V gene TRBV6-1, with a weak D call TRBD1 (5 bases). Germline V lookup: CDR1 MNHNS, CDR2 SASEGT. The CDR3 extends over 12 amino acids. Trimming pared 2 bases from V and 5 bases from J, leaving 7 bases between. The CDR3 DNA is TGTGCCAGCAGTGAACGCAGGGACGAGCAGTACTTC. Its translation: CASSERRDEQYF.

This rearrangement joins TRBV2 to TRBJ2-1; 10 positions match TRBD2. CDR1 is SNHLY and CDR2 is FYNNEI in the germline V gene. The CDR3 covers 17 residues. The J segment lost 5 bases and the V segment lost 4 bases, leaving 11 bases of the junction unmatched. CDR3 bases: TGTGCCAGCAGTGCCCGCCGTCTAGCGGGGGCGGACAATGAGCAGTTCTTC. Its translation: CASSARRLAGADNEQFF.

The chain joins TRBV18 to TRBJ2-5, with D perhaps matching TRBD2 (5 bases). Germline CDR1 is KGHSH and CDR2 is LQKENI. The CDR3 extends over 16 amino acids. Trimming pared 0 bases from V and 2 bases from J, leaving 13 bases between. CDR3 residues: CASSPPRAGTQETQYF. The CDR3 DNA is TGTGCCAGCTCACCACCGAGGGCGGGCACACAAGAGACCCAGTACTTC. Variable domain in full (rest from reference TRBV18 and TRBJ2-5): NAGVMQNPRHLVRRRGQEARLRCSPMKGHSHVYWYRQLPEEGLKFMVYLQKENIIDESGMPKERFSAEFPKEGPSILRIQQVVRGDSAAYFCASSPPRAGTQETQYFGPGTRLLVL.

A few counts support this clone. The V call is TRBV28, the J call TRBJ1-2; D gene uncertain. CDR3 length: 15 amino acids. V lost 5 bases to trimming and J lost 8 bases, with 21 bases between them. Per the germline V gene, CDR1 is MDHEN and CDR2 is SYDVKM. In DNA, the CDR3 is TGTGCCAGCAGTCTCTTCCAGGCCCAAATTGAGGGCTACACCTTC. It encodes CASSLFQAQIEGYTF.

V gene TRBV18 combines with J gene TRBJ2-5; 7 bases fit TRBD2. The CDR3 length is 14 residues. With 3 bases clipped from V and 1 base from J, the junction kept 2 bases outside the gene matches. CDR1 is KGHSH, CDR2 LQKENI, per germline. The DNA of the CDR3 is TGTGCCAGCTCACCGTCGGGGGGCCAAGAGACCCAGTACTTC. Residues: CASSPSGGQETQYF.

The chain couples TRBV9 to TRBJ2-3; 7 positions agree with TRBD2. Germline values: CDR1 SGDLS, CDR2 YYNGEE. This CDR3 is built from 15 residues. Trimming at V came to 2 bases and at J to 1 base, leaving 4 bases not matched to a gene. The CDR3 is CASSVRGDRTDTQYF. The CDR3 DNA reads as TGTGCCAGCAGCGTCCGGGGGGACCGCACAGATACGCAGTATTTT. Using reference TRBV9 and TRBJ2-3 for the parts outside the CDR3, the full variable domain is DSGVTQTPKHLITATGQRVTLRCSPRSGDLSVYWYQQSLDQGLQFLIQYYNGEERAKGNILERFSAQQFPDLHSELNLSSLELGDSALYFCASSVRGDRTDTQYFGPGTRLTVL.

The rearrangement joins TRBV28 to TRBJ2-2, with TRBD2 matching over 8 bases. CDR3 length: 15 residues. Germline CDR1 MDHEN, CDR2 SYDVKM. Unmatched junction bases numbered 4, after V lost 3 bases and J lost 4 bases. CDR3 residues: CASSLEAGATGELFF. CDR3 DNA sequence: TGTGCCAGCAGTTTGGAAGCGGGGGCCACCGGGGAGCTGTTTTTT.

This clone was seen more than once but under ten times. The chain carries TRBV28 and TRBJ1-1; D ambiguous. The germline CDR1 and CDR2 sequences are MDHEN and SYDVKM. Trimming cost V 8 bases and J 0 bases, with 19 bases left between them. The CDR3 extends over 16 amino acids. The CDR3 is CASRIGSGRVNTEAFF. Here the CDR3 DNA reads TGTGCCAGCCGAATAGGGAGTGGGAGGGTGAACACTGAAGCTTTCTTT.

The V gene is TRBV28, the J gene TRBJ2-7; 10 bases are a match to TRBD1. J lost 7 bases, V lost 5 bases, and 8 bases had no gene match. The germline V gene encodes CDR1 MDHEN and CDR2 SYDVKM. The length of the CDR3 is 14 residues. The CDR3 loop is CASSTRQGAGEQYF. The CDR3 DNA is TGTGCCAGCAGTACCCGACAGGGGGCGGGGGAGCAGTACTTC.

The J gene is TRBJ2-5, the V gene TRBV5-1, with TRBD1 matching 7 bases. The CDR3 length is 15 residues. Germline V CDR1 and CDR2: SGHRS, YFSETQ. V trimming: 2 bases; J trimming: 3 bases; junction bases outside the gene matches: 7. As DNA, the CDR3 is TGCGCCAGCAGCTTAGAGGGGACAGAAAAAGAGACCCAGTACTTC. This encodes CASSLEGTEKETQYF.

This rearrangement joins TRBV11-2 to TRBJ2-3; D not certain. Trimming took 1 base from V and 1 from J, leaving 6 bases between them. Germline lookup yields CDR1 SGHAT and CDR2 FQNNGV. CDR3 length: 14 residues. In nucleotides, the CDR3 is TGTGCCAGCAGCTTAGGGGCCGGCACAGATACGCAGTATTTT. This codes for CASSLGAGTDTQYF.

The V and J genes are TRBV18 and TRBJ2-3; 10 bases agree with TRBD2. Germline loops: CDR1 KGHSH, CDR2 LQKENI. After removal of 2 bases from V and 8 bases from J, the junction contained 7 bases not matched to a gene. The CDR3 runs 15 residues. CDR3 nucleotides: TGTGCCAGCTCACCAGGCACTAGCGGGGCAGGTACGCAGTATTTT. Translated: CASSPGTSGAGTQYF.

CDR3 sequence reads: CASGLGETQYF. The CDR3 nucleotides are TGTGCTAGTGGGCTAGGTGAGACCCAGTACTTC. The genes are TRBV12-5 and TRBJ2-5; D unresolved. This CDR3 has 11 amino acids. The germline V gene encodes CDR1 LGHNT and CDR2 FRNRAP. The V end lost 6 bases, the J end lost 5 bases, and 7 bases lay between the germline ends.